Each of the 5 T cell receptor beta chains below was sequenced from the same sample in a study of blood T cell repertoires in COVID-19. The table came from immunoSEQ multiplex PCR; TCRdb's copy has only in-frame clones and leaves some out. Of around 80,000 clones listed, 85% are singletons. The sequencing input was peripheral blood. The receptors here all came from a man aged 45-65 years with COVID-19, enrolled during active disease.

The gene calls are TRBV13 and TRBJ2-3; 7 nucleotides match TRBD2. V was pared by 5 bases and J by 6 bases, with 11 bases of the junction left unmatched. The CDR3 has 15 amino acids. Germline V gene sequence: CDR1 PRHDT, CDR2 FYEKMQ (reference sequence). The chain's CDR3 is CASSAAGVGGDTQYF. Here the CDR3 DNA reads TGTGCCAGCAGCGCTGCGGGAGTGGGTGGGGATACGCAGTATTTT. Based on the CDR3 plus reference TRBV13 and TRBJ2-3, the full variable domain is AAGVIQSPRHLIKEKRETATLKCYPIPRHDTVYWYQQGPGQDPQFLISFYEKMQSDKGSIPDRFSAQQFSDYHSELNMSSLELGDSALYFCASSAAGVGGDTQYFGPGTRLTVL.

The rearrangement links TRBV5-5 to TRBJ1-1, with TRBD1 matching 8 bases. V lost 3 bases, J lost 1 base, and 2 bases stayed unmatched. This CDR3 region has 14 residues. Germline CDR1 and CDR2: SGHKS and YYEKEE (reference sequence). In nucleotides, the CDR3 is TGTGCCAGCAGCTCGGGACAGGCGAACACTGAAGCTTTCTTT. Protein: CASSSGQANTEAFF.

The gene calls are TRBV6-5 and TRBJ1-1; TRBD1 is a possible D gene (6 bases). The germline V and J ends were trimmed by 5 bases and 1 base, with 8 bases remaining between them. The CDR3 extends over 13 amino acids. Germline loops: CDR1 MNHEY, CDR2 SVGAGI. The CDR3 DNA is TGTGCCAGCAGTATACAGGGGAACACTGAAGCTTTCTTT. Its translation: CASSIQGNTEAFF.

This sequence joins TRBV24-1 and TRBJ1-1, with 9 positions matching TRBD1. Germline V gives CDR1 KGHDR, CDR2 SFDVKD. Trimming cost V 4 bases and J 11 bases; bases outside gene matches: 4. This CDR3 region has 12 residues. The CDR3 protein is CATSEGTGRAFF. Written as DNA, the CDR3 is TGTGCCACCAGTGAGGGGACAGGGAGGGCTTTCTTT.

V and J are TRBV5-1 and TRBJ1-5, with D maybe TRBD1 (5 bases). Trimming removed 4 bases from V and 4 bases from J, with 9 bases in between. This CDR3 comprises 13 residues. Germline values: CDR1 SGHRS, CDR2 YFSETQ. CDR3 nucleotide sequence: TGCGCCAGCAGCCAAGGGGTTAATCAGCCCCAGCATTTT. Protein sequence: CASSQGVNQPQHF.